Below, 28 T cell receptor beta chains from the same sample are listed, as sequenced in a study of shared clonotypes between healthy human individuals. CD45RO-negative CD8 cells positively selected for CCR7 made up the naive population, which excluded terminally differentiated effector memory CD45RA+ cells. Only in-frame clones appear in the TCRdb table, and some are missing; sequencing was by immunoSEQ multiplex PCR. The sample comprises about 1,800,000 clones, about 95% of which are singletons, and around 1.2% rests with the top ten. What was sequenced was naive CD8+ T cells sorted from blood. These receptors were obtained from a man aged 18 to 29 in good health.

This chain uses TRBV6-6 with TRBJ2-2, with 8 bases identical to TRBD1. Losses at the gene ends were 10 bases for V and 2 bases for J; bases not matched to a gene: 6. CDR1 is MNHNY, CDR2 SVGAGI, per germline (reference sequence). CDR3 length: 14 amino acids. The CDR3 region is CATQGQGNTGELFF. CDR3 coding DNA: TGTGCCACTCAAGGACAGGGAAACACCGGGGAGCTGTTTTTT.

The genes are TRBV2 and TRBJ2-1, with 12 bases aligning to TRBD2. Trimming removed 6 bases from V and 6 bases from J; junction bases left unmatched: 12. Germline assignment: CDR1 SNHLY and CDR2 FYNNEI. The CDR3 totals 17 residues. The CDR3 protein is CASRGTSGRGGVNEQFF. In nucleotides, the CDR3 is TGTGCCAGCAGGGGGACTAGCGGGCGAGGAGGGGTCAATGAGCAGTTCTTC. The full variable domain, with the rest looked up from reference TRBV2 and TRBJ2-1, is EPEVTQTPSHQVTQMGQEVILRCVPISNHLYFYWYRQILGQKVEFLVSFYNNEISEKSEIFDDQFSVERPDGSNFTLKIRSTKLEDSAMYFCASRGTSGRGGVNEQFFGPGTRLTVL.

The chain employs TRBV28 and TRBJ1-2; maybe TRBD1 (5 bases). The V gene's germline CDR1 is MDHEN and CDR2 SYDVKM. V lost 6 bases to trimming and J lost 2 bases, with 13 bases between them. The CDR3 sequence is 14 residues long. In DNA, the CDR3 is TGTGCCAGCAGCGCAACCGGGACCAACTATGGCTACACCTTC. It is translated as CASSATGTNYGYTF.

The chain is built from TRBV11-2 and TRBJ2-1; D gene uncertain. This CDR3 contains 12 residues. Germline V gene lookup returns CDR1 SGHAT and CDR2 FQNNGV. Between the trimmed V and J ends, which lost 0 bases and 10 bases, there was a span of 7 bases. CDR3 bases: TGTGCCAGCAGCTTAGAGGCCCGAGAGCAGTTCTTC. Translated, it gives CASSLEAREQFF.

The V and J genes are TRBV7-9 and TRBJ1-2; 10 bases line up with TRBD1. This CDR3 has 16 amino acids. CDR1 is SEHNR and CDR2 is FQNEAQ in the germline V gene (reference sequence). Trimming cost V 5 bases and J 3 bases; bases outside gene matches: 9. The DNA of the CDR3 is TGTGCCAGCAGCCTAACGGGACAGGGGCGCGACTATGGCTACACCTTC. Translation: CASSLTGQGRDYGYTF.

This chain uses TRBV27 with TRBJ2-7, with 7 bases matching TRBD2. CDR1 and CDR2 (germline): MNHEY, SMNVEV (reference sequence). The V segment lost 3 bases and the J segment 0 bases; nucleotides outside the gene matches: 2. CDR3 length: 14 residues. CDR3 protein: CASSFREASYEQYF. The DNA for the CDR3 is TGTGCCAGCAGTTTTCGGGAGGCCTCCTACGAGCAGTACTTC.

The gene calls are TRBV30 and TRBJ1-3, with 10 positions matching TRBD1. This CDR3 has 15 residues. Germline loops: CDR1 GTSNPN, CDR2 SVGIG (reference sequence). J lost 4 bases, V lost 1 base, and 4 bases had no gene match. CDR3: CAWSDDRGLGNTIYF. The CDR3 DNA is TGTGCCTGGAGTGACGACAGGGGGCTAGGAAACACCATATATTTT.

This chain links TRBV7-2 with TRBJ2-7, with TRBD2 matching over 9 bases. CDR3 length equals 14 residues. Germline CDR1 is SGHTA and CDR2 is FQGNSA. The V segment lost 5 bases and the J segment 2 bases; nucleotides outside the gene matches: 4. CDR3 bases: TGTGCCAGCAGCCTTAGCGGGAGTCCCTACGAGCAGTACTTC. Residues: CASSLSGSPYEQYF.

This clone showed up just once. The chain combines TRBV28 with TRBJ1-1; D call uncertain. V lost 9 bases, J lost 5 bases, and 16 bases lay in between. The CDR3 is 13 residues long. Per germline, CDR1 MDHEN and CDR2 SYDVKM. DNA for the CDR3: TGTGCCAGTACCGAGACGGGGTGGACTGAAGCTTTCTTT. Residues: CASTETGWTEAFF.

The chain links TRBV4-3 to TRBJ1-1; 8 bases agree with TRBD1. This CDR3 comprises 18 residues. Germline V gene data show CDR1 as LGHNA and CDR2 as YSLEER. J was trimmed by 4 bases and V by 3 bases; bases with no gene match: 16. CDR3 sequence: CASSQGVGQGGIATEAFF. The CDR3 bases are TGCGCCAGCAGCCAGGGAGTAGGACAGGGAGGGATAGCCACTGAAGCTTTCTTT.

This rearrangement joins TRBV11-1 to TRBJ2-7; possibly TRBD2 for D (6 bases). The CDR3 spans 15 residues. Germline V lookup: CDR1 SGHAT, CDR2 FQDESV (reference sequence). Trimming took off 5 bases at V and 2 bases at J, with 16 bases between the two ends. CDR3 sequence: CASSPLEGLTYEQYF. DNA for the CDR3: TGTGCCAGCAGCCCCCTGGAGGGTTTGACCTACGAGCAGTACTTC.

The V call is TRBV27, the J call TRBJ2-7; 12 bases are a match to TRBD2. CDR3 length: 16 residues. The germline V gene has CDR1 MNHEY and CDR2 SMNVEV (reference sequence). The junction had 9 bases not matched to a gene; V was cut back by 5 bases and J by 4 bases. DNA for the CDR3: TGTGCCAGCAGTCTTATGACTAGCGGGAGAAGGTACGAGCAGTACTTC. Its translation: CASSLMTSGRRYEQYF.

The rearrangement joins TRBV5-4 to TRBJ2-7; D is uncertain. CDR1 SGHNT and CDR2 YYREEE come from the germline V gene (reference sequence). The CDR3 extends over 14 amino acids. The V and J ends lost 1 base and 5 bases respectively, with 13 bases between them. The CDR3: CASSLKADLDEQYF. Written as DNA, the CDR3 is TGTGCCAGCAGCTTGAAGGCAGACTTGGACGAGCAGTACTTC.

The CDR3 sequence is CASSELGGLYPNSPLHF. The CDR3 DNA reads as TGTGCCAGCAGTGAACTGGGCGGATTATACCCTAATTCACCCCTCCACTTT. This sequence joins TRBV6-1 and TRBJ1-6, with no clear D. The germline V and J ends were trimmed by 2 bases and 6 bases, with 17 bases remaining between them. The V gene's germline CDR1 is MNHNS and CDR2 SASEGT. The CDR3 runs 17 residues.

This rearrangement joins TRBV28 to TRBJ2-7; 10 nucleotides line up with TRBD1. In germline, CDR1 is MDHEN, CDR2 SYDVKM. V dropped 3 bases and J dropped 4; count of bases not matched to a gene: 12. This CDR3 is 17 amino acids long. In DNA, the CDR3 is TGTGCCAGCAGTTTCGGGACAGGGGAAGTTGGGGCATACGAGCAGTACTTC. It is translated as CASSFGTGEVGAYEQYF.

For this clone: Other DNA sequences within the sample encode an identical CDR3. The V gene is TRBV4-1, the J gene TRBJ2-7, with 11 bases matching TRBD1. Trimming took 0 bases from V and 5 from J; bases not matched to a gene: 3. The germline CDR1 and CDR2 sequences are MGHRA and YSYEKL. This CDR3 has 15 residues. Written as DNA, the CDR3 is TGCGCCAGCAGCCAAGAGTGGACAGGGGGCAACGAGCAGTACTTC. Translated: CASSQEWTGGNEQYF.

A remark on this clone: A read error may produce the germline difference seen at one junction end. This same CDR3 is encoded by further DNA sequences in the sample. The chain employs TRBV6-1 and TRBJ2-1, with D perhaps TRBD2 (6 bases). Germline V gives CDR1 MNHNS, CDR2 SASEGT. The CDR3 is 15 residues long. The DNA for the CDR3 is TGTGCCAGCAGCGAAGGGAGGAGCTCCTACAATGAGCAGTTCTTC. Its protein product is CASSEGRSSYNEQFF.

This chain links TRBV6-5 with TRBJ2-5; tentative D call: TRBD1 (5 bases). The V end was cut by 6 bases, the J end by 6 bases, with 17 bases between. The CDR3 sequence is 14 residues long. Per the germline V gene, CDR1 is MNHEY and CDR2 is SVGAGI. The CDR3, as DNA: TGTGCCAGCAGCTCTACAGGTTACCGCAAGACCCAGTACTTC. Protein sequence: CASSSTGYRKTQYF.

The V gene is TRBV4-2, the J gene TRBJ1-3; 11 nucleotides match TRBD1. The V and J ends lost 3 bases and 3 bases, in that order; junction bases with no gene match: 7. CDR1 is LGHNA and CDR2 is YNFKEQ in the germline V gene. This CDR3 is built from 17 residues. This chain's CDR3 is CASSQDPGQGVGNTIYF. The CDR3 DNA reads TGTGCCAGCAGCCAGGATCCGGGACAGGGGGTTGGAAACACCATATATTTT.

As concerns this clone: Other DNA sequences of this sample code for an identical CDR3. This chain connects TRBV6-5 to TRBJ1-6, with 10 bases that match TRBD1. Unmatched junction bases numbered 3, after V lost 6 bases and J lost 10 bases. In germline, CDR1 is MNHEY, CDR2 SVGAGI. The CDR3 totals 13 residues. This CDR3 is CASSGTGVSPLHF. The CDR3 DNA sequence: TGTGCCAGCAGCGGGACAGGGGTATCACCCCTCCACTTT.

The chain employs TRBV18 and TRBJ2-7, with TRBD1 identical over 8 bases. Germline V lookup: CDR1 KGHSH, CDR2 LQKENI. The V and J ends lost 0 bases and 4 bases, in that order; junction bases with no gene match: 5. The CDR3 is 15 residues long. The CDR3 region is CASSPPDRVLYEQYF. CDR3 sequence (DNA): TGTGCCAGCTCACCACCGGACAGGGTTTTATACGAGCAGTACTTC.

Comment on this clone: The sample carries other DNA sequences with the same CDR3. The J gene is TRBJ2-5, the V gene TRBV9, with D hard to call. The V end was cut by 0 bases, the J end by 4 bases, with 4 bases between. The V gene's germline CDR1 is SGDLS and CDR2 YYNGEE. The CDR3 runs to 12 residues. The CDR3 is CASSVDGETQYF. CDR3 bases: TGTGCCAGCAGCGTAGATGGAGAGACCCAGTACTTC.

This clone was found once. This chain connects TRBV9 to TRBJ2-1; 10 nucleotides agree with TRBD1. Germline V gene data show CDR1 as SGDLS and CDR2 as YYNGEE. Trimming cost V 3 bases and J 4 bases; bases outside gene matches: 4. The CDR3 runs 15 residues. In DNA form, the CDR3 reads TGTGCCAGCAGCGCCGGGACAGGGGATTACAATGAGCAGTTCTTC. The encoded protein is CASSAGTGDYNEQFF.

The CDR3 is CASSQQDRGSGNTIYF. Written as DNA, the CDR3 is TGTGCCAGCAGCCAACAAGACAGGGGATCTGGAAACACCATATATTTT. The chain is built from TRBV11-2 and TRBJ1-3; 8 bases line up with TRBD1. Trimming at V came to 5 bases and at J to 1 base, leaving 7 bases not matched to a gene. The CDR3 has 16 residues. The germline gives CDR1 SGHAT, CDR2 FQNNGV.

With respect to this clone: At the DNA level, this CDR3 is encoded by other sequences in the same sample as well. This chain connects TRBV4-3 to TRBJ2-7, with D tentatively TRBD2 (5 bases). Germline CDR1 is LGHNA and CDR2 is YSLEER. The CDR3 is 13 residues long. The germline V and J ends were trimmed by 1 base and 2 bases, with 6 bases remaining between them. The CDR3 sequence: CASSQGGTYEQYF. The CDR3 DNA sequence: TGCGCCAGCAGCCAAGGAGGGACCTACGAGCAGTACTTC.

V gene TRBV12-5 combines with J gene TRBJ2-5; a weak D match, TRBD2 (7 bases). Germline-derived CDR1 and CDR2 are LGHNT and FRNRAP. Trimming left V 0 bases short and J 2 bases short, with 16 bases between. This CDR3 has 17 residues. CDR3 sequence reads: CASGLVSGGPGQETQYF. CDR3 nucleotides: TGTGCTAGTGGTTTGGTATCGGGGGGCCCAGGACAAGAGACCCAGTACTTC.

The chain combines TRBV4-1 with TRBJ1-2; D gene uncertain. With 1 base removed from V and 8 bases from J, the gap between germline ends came to 11 bases. CDR1 is MGHRA, CDR2 YSYEKL, per germline. The CDR3 is 13 residues long. Here the CDR3 reads CASSQVGAEGYTF. In DNA form, the CDR3 reads TGCGCCAGCAGCCAAGTGGGCGCAGAGGGCTACACCTTC.

The J gene is TRBJ2-7, the V gene TRBV5-6; the match to TRBD2 covers 10 bases. In germline, CDR1 is SGHDT, CDR2 YYEEEE. J was trimmed by 4 bases and V by 0 bases; bases with no gene match: 4. This CDR3 has 15 amino acids. CDR3 sequence (DNA): TGTGCCAGCAGCTTGGGTAGCGGGGGGTGGTACGAGCAGTACTTC. Residues: CASSLGSGGWYEQYF.